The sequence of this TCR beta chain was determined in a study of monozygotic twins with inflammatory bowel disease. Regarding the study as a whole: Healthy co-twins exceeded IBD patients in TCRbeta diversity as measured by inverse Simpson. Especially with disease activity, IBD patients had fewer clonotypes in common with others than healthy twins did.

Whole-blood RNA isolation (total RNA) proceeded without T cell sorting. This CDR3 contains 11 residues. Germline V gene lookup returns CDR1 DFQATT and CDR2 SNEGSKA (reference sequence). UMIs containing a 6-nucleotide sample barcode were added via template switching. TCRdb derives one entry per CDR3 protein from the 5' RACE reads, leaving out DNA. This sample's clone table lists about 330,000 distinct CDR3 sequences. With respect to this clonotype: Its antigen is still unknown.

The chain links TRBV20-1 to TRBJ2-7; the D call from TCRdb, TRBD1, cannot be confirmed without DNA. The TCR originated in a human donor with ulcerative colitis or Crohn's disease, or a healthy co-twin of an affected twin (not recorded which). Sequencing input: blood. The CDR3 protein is CSASQGAEQYF.